This T cell receptor beta chain came from a study of shared clonotypes between healthy human individuals. The V gene lost 5 bases and the J gene lost 2 bases, with 16 bases spanning the gap. Looked up from germline, CDR1 is SGHRS and CDR2 is YFSETQ. The CDR3 spans 15 residues. Findings and limits, study-wide: Around 5% of naive CD4 clonotypes were common to four donors. Sampling involved blood alone; tissue repertoires likely differ.

Each subset's genomic DNA was shared equally among a number of immunoSEQ plates. TCRdb keeps only in-frame clones here, not all; method: immunoSEQ multiplex PCR. The profile shows approximately 2.5 million clones, approximately 90% of them singletons. Concerning this clone: Its antigen is still unknown.

This chain uses TRBV5-1 with TRBJ2-5, with a tentative D call TRBD2 (6 bases). This sequence originates from a man in his late teens or twenties in good health. The source material was naive CD4+ T cells sorted from blood. Subset described: CD45RA+ positively selected. The CDR3 loop reads CASRGSGNRQETQYF. DNA for the CDR3: TGCGCCAGCAGGGGTAGCGGAAACCGTCAAGAGACCCAGTACTTC.